These 8 T cell receptor beta chains were sequenced from one sample in a study of shared clonotypes between healthy human individuals. Using immunoSEQ multiplex PCR, the repertoire was profiled, and TCRdb retains in-frame clones only, with some absent. The data show hundreds of thousands of clones, 60% to 75% seen once. Sample: memory CD4+ T cells sorted from blood. Subset indicated: CD45RA-negative fraction. The source is a woman in her twenties or thirties in good health.

The rearrangement uses TRBV5-1 and TRBJ2-5; D is uncertain. Germline assignment: CDR1 SGHRS and CDR2 YFSETQ. The CDR3 is 16 amino acids. Trimming stripped 4 bases from V and 2 bases from J, with 18 bases between. This CDR3 is CASSRDWAAQQETQYF. In DNA form, the CDR3 reads TGCGCCAGCAGCCGAGATTGGGCGGCACAACAAGAGACCCAGTACTTC.

CDR3 nucleotide sequence: TGTGCCAGCAGCTTGACCGGGACAGAATACTCTGGGGCCAACGTCCTGACTTTC. This gives the protein CASSLTGTEYSGANVLTF. The rearrangement links TRBV7-3 to TRBJ2-6; 7 bases align to TRBD1. This CDR3 is 18 amino acids long. The J segment lost 0 bases and the V segment lost 3 bases, leaving 8 bases of the junction unmatched. CDR1 SGHTA and CDR2 FQGTGA come from the germline V gene.

This CDR3 is CASSPPEGYTF. The DNA of the CDR3 is TGTGCCAGCAGCCCCCCCGAGGGCTACACCTTC. J is TRBJ1-2 and V is TRBV7-9, with D hard to call. Germline CDR1 reads SEHNR; CDR2 reads FQNEAQ (reference sequence). The ends were cut back, 5 bases at V and 8 bases at J, with 9 bases in the middle. The CDR3 has 11 residues.

The chain carries TRBV2 and TRBJ1-5; D is undetermined. This CDR3 contains 13 residues. Per the germline V gene, CDR1 is SNHLY and CDR2 is FYNNEI. The V end lost 1 base, the J end lost 5 bases, and 6 bases lay between the germline ends. The CDR3 nucleotides read TGTGCCAGCAGTGAAGGGCGGGATCAGCCCCAGCATTTT. Translating gives CASSEGRDQPQHF.

This chain connects TRBV19 to TRBJ1-5; D ambiguous. V gave up 2 bases and J gave up 7 bases, with 12 bases separating them. The CDR3 covers 14 residues. Germline V gene lookup returns CDR1 LNHDA and CDR2 SQIVND (reference sequence). Here the CDR3 DNA reads TGTGCCAGTAGTATACGTAGTCGCGGCCAGCCCCAGCATTTT. Amino acids: CASSIRSRGQPQHF.

The chain links TRBV29-1 to TRBJ1-3; maybe TRBD1 (6 bases). The germline CDR1 and CDR2 sequences are SQVTM and ANQGSEA. Deletions cut 6 bases from V and 1 base from J, with 13 bases between. The CDR3 length is 14 residues. The CDR3 DNA is TGCAGCGTAGGTACCGGGACATCTGGAAACACCATATATTTT. Protein: CSVGTGTSGNTIYF.

V usage is TRBV5-1 and J usage is TRBJ2-2; either TRBD1 or TRBD2 may supply D (6 bases each). The germline V gene has CDR1 SGHRS and CDR2 YFSETQ. V lost 4 bases and J lost 6, with 25 bases in between. The CDR3 spans 18 residues. The DNA for the CDR3 is TGCGCCAGCAGCCCGGGGGATGGGGGGCGCGTTCTCGCCGGGGAGCTGTTTTTT. Its protein product is CASSPGDGGRVLAGELFF.

This sequence joins TRBV5-1 and TRBJ2-5, with unresolved D. The J call is uncertain, as TRBJ2-7 better fits the DNA end. The germline CDR1 and CDR2 sequences are SGHRS and YFSETQ. The CDR3 totals 13 residues. The DNA of the CDR3 is TGCGCCAGCAGCTTGGAGACTGGATACGAGCAGTACTTC. It is translated as CASSLETGYEQYF.